This entry lists 7 T cell receptor beta chains sequenced from one sample in a study of Graves' ophthalmopathy and Graves' hyperthyroidism. Transcripts of RNA were the source for amplifying TCR beta CDR3 regions. Amplification began with first-round RT-PCR using HTBI primers, then second-round multiplex PCR was performed. TCRdb redid the calling of the multiplex PCR reads with MiXCR, one entry per CDR3 protein. Of approximately 700,000 distinct CDR3 sequences listed, about 40% are singletons. Material for sequencing was peripheral blood. The receptors derive from an adult man with Graves' ophthalmopathy.

This clonotype was picked up many times. The germline gene is not matched at one end of the junction; a read error may be the cause. The gene calls are TRBV4-2 and TRBJ1-1, with D unclear. Germline values: CDR1 LGHNA, CDR2 YNFKEQ. The CDR3 contains 13 residues. This CDR3 is CASSQDRRLEVFF. The CDR3 DNA follows: TGTGCCAGCAGCCAAGATCGGAGACTTGAAGTTTTCTTT.

The chain joins TRBV7-9 to TRBJ1-2; the match to TRBD1 covers 9 bases. Trimming took 5 bases from V and 6 from J; bases not matched to a gene: 10. The CDR3 is 15 residues long. Germline loops: CDR1 SEHNR, CDR2 FQNEAQ (reference sequence). CDR3: CASSAPGTGMDGYTF. CDR3 sequence (DNA): TGTGCCAGCAGCGCACCTGGGACAGGGATGGATGGCTACACCTTC. The full variable domain, in which reference TRBV7-9 and TRBJ1-2 provide the parts outside the CDR3, is DTGVSQNPRHKITKRGQNVTFRCDPISEHNRLYWYRQTLGQGPEFLTYFQNEAQLEKSRLLSDRFSAERPKGSFSTLEIQRTEQGDSAMYLCASSAPGTGMDGYTFGSGTRLTVV.

This chain links TRBV7-2 with TRBJ1-2; D perhaps matches TRBD1 (6 bases). The V end was cut by 5 bases, the J end by 7 bases, with 17 bases between. The CDR3 extends over 14 amino acids. Germline lookup yields CDR1 SGHTA and CDR2 FQGNSA. The CDR3 nucleotides are TGTGCCAGCAGCCATGGACAGAGGGCCTGTGGCTACACCTTC. It codes for CASSHGQRACGYTF.

V gene TRBV9 combines with J gene TRBJ2-5; TRBD2 matches 8 bases. In germline, CDR1 is SGDLS, CDR2 YYNGEE. V shed 4 bases and J 5 bases; nucleotides not matched to a gene: 13. The CDR3 length is 16 residues. CDR3 loop: CASSQEGRGVWETQYF. The CDR3 DNA follows: TGTGCCAGCAGCCAAGAAGGGCGGGGGGTTTGGGAGACCCAGTACTTC.

V usage is TRBV7-2 and J usage is TRBJ2-7; 7 nucleotides match TRBD2. The CDR3 consists of 16 residues. Unmatched junction bases numbered 9, after V lost 0 bases and J lost 4 bases. Germline lookup yields CDR1 SGHTA and CDR2 FQGNSA. The CDR3 region has the DNA TGTGCCAGCAGCTTAGCGGGAGGGGACCCTATATACGAGCAGTACTTC. It codes for CASSLAGGDPIYEQYF.

This clonotype was seen a few times. The chain recombines TRBV6-4 with TRBJ2-5; TRBD1 aligns across 8 bases. Germline CDR1 is MRHNA and CDR2 is SNTAGT. Unmatched junction bases numbered 10, after V lost 5 bases and J lost 5 bases. This CDR3 is 15 amino acids long. Here the CDR3 DNA reads TGTGCCAGCAGTCCAGGACAGGGCGGCGGGGAGACCCAGTACTTC. This sequence encodes CASSPGQGGGETQYF.

This clonotype came up many times. This chain links TRBV4-3 with TRBJ2-5, with 8 positions matching TRBD2. V dropped 0 bases and J dropped 5; count of bases not matched to a gene: 5. Germline CDR1 and CDR2: LGHNA and YSLEER. This CDR3 contains 15 residues. For the CDR3, the DNA is TGCGCCAGCAGCCAAGAGCGGGGGGCTGGGGAGACCCAGTACTTC. It is translated as CASSQERGAGETQYF.